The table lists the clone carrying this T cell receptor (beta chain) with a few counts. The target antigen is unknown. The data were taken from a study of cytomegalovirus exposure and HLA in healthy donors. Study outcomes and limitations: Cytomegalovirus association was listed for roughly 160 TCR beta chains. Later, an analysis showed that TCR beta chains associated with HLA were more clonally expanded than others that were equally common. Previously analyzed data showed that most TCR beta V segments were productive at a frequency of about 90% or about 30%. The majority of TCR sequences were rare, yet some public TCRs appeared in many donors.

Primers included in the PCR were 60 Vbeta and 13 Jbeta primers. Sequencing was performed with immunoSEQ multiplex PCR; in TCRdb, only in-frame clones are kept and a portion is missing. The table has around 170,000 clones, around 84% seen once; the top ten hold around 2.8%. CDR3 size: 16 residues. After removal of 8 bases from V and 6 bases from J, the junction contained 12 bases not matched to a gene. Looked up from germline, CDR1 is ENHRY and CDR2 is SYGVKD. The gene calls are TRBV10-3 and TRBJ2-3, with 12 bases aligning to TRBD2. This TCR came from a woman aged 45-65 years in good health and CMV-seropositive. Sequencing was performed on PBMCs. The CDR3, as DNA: TGTGCCATCGGGGGAGCTAGCGGGGGGGCCGATGATACGCAGTATTTT. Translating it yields CAIGGASGGADDTQYF.